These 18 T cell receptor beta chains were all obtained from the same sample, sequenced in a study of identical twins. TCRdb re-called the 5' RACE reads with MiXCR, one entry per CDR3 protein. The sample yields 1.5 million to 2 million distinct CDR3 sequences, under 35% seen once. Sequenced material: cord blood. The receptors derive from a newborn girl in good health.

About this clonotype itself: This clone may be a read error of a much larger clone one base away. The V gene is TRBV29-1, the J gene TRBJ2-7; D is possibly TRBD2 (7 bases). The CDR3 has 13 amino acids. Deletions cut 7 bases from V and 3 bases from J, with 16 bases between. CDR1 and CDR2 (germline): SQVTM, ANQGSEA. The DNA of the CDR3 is TGCAGCGCAGCGGGACAAAATATCTACGAGCAGTACTTC. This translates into CSAAGQNIYEQYF.

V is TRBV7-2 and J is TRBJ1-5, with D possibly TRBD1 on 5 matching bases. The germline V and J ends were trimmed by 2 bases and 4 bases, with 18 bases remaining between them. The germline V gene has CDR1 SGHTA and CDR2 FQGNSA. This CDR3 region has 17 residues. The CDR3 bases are TGTGCCAGCAGCTTATCAGGTAGTGGGGCAGGTAATCAGCCCCAGCATTTT. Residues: CASSLSGSGAGNQPQHF.

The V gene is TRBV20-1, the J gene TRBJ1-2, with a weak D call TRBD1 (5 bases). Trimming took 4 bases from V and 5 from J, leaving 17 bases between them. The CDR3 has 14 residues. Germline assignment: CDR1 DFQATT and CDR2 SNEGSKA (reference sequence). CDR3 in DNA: TGCAGTGCTACTCGAGGCAGGGATGGTTATGGCTACACCTTC. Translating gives CSATRGRDGYGYTF.

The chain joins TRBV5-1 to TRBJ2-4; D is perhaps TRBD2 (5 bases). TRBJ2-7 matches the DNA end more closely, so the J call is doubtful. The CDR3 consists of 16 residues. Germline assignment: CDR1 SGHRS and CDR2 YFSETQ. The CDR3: CASRSGPWRVTYEQYF. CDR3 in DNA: TGCGCCAGCAGATCGGGCCCCTGGCGGGTTACCTACGAGCAGTACTTC.

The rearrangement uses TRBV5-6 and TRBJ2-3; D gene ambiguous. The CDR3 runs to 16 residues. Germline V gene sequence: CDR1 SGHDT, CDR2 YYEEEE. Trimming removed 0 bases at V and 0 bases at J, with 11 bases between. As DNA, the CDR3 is TGTGCCAGCAGCTTGGTGTTTACAACTAGCACAGATACGCAGTATTTT. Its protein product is CASSLVFTTSTDTQYF.

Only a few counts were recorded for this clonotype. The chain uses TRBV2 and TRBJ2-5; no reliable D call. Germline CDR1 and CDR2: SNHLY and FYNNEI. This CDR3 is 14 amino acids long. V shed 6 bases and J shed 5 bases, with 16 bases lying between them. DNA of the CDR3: TGTGCCAGCAGCGCTACCATCTCCATGGAGACCCAGTACTTC. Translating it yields CASSATISMETQYF.

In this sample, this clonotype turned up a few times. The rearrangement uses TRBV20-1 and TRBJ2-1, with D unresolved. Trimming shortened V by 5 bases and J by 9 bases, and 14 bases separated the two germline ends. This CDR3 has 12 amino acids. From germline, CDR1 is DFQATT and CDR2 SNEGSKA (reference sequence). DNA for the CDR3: TGCAGTGCTCGTTCCACGGTGGTTGAGCAGTTCTTC. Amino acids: CSARSTVVEQFF.

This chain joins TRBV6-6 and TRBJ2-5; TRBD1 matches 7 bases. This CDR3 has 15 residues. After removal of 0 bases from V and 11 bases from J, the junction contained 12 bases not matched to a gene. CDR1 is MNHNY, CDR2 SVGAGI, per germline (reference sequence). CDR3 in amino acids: CASSYSPGQHNEQYF. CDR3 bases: TGTGCCAGCAGTTACTCCCCGGGACAGCACAATGAGCAGTACTTC.

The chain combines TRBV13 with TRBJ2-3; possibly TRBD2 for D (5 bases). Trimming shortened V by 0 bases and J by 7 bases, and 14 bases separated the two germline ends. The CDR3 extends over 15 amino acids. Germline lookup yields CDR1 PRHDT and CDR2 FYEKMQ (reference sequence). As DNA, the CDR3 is TGTGCCAGCAGCTTAGGTCGGGGTGTCCCGAATACGCAGTATTTT. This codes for CASSLGRGVPNTQYF.

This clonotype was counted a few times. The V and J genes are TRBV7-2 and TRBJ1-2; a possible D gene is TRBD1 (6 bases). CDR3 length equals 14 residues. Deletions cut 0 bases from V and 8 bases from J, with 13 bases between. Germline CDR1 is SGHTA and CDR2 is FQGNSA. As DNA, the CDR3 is TGTGCCAGCAGCTTAGCGGCAGGGGTTTACGGCTACACCTTC. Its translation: CASSLAAGVYGYTF.

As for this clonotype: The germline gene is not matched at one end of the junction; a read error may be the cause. The CDR3 here is CASRWDPGYIF. The CDR3 region has the DNA TGTGCTAGCAGGTGGGATCCTGGCTACATCTTC. The chain employs TRBV6-1 and TRBJ1-2; D unclear. The CDR3 covers 11 residues. CDR1 MNHNS and CDR2 SASEGT come from the germline V gene.

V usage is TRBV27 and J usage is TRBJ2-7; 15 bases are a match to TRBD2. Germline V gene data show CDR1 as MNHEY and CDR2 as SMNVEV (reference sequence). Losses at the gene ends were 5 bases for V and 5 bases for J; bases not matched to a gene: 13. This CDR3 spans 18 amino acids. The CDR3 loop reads CASSTAGLAGGPGHEQYF. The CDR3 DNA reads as TGTGCCAGCAGTACCGCCGGACTAGCGGGAGGGCCGGGACACGAGCAGTACTTC.

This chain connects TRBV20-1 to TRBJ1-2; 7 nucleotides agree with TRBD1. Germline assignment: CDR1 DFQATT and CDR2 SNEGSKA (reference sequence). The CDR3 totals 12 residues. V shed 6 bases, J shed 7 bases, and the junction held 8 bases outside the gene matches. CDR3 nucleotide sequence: TGCAGTGCCCCGGCAGGGGGGGGTGGCTACACCTTC. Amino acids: CSAPAGGGGYTF.

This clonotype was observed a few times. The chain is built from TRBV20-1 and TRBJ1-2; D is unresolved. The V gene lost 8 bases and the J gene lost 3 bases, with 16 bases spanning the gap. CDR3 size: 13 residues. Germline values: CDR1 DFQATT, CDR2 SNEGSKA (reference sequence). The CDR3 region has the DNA TGCAGTTCCTACCCCCTCAAGGACTATGGCTACACCTTC. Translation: CSSYPLKDYGYTF.

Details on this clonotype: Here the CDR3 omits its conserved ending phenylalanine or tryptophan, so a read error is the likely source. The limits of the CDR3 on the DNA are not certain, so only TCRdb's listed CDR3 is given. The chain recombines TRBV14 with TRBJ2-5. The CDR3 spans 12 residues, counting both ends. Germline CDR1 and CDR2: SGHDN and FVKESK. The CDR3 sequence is CASSQVKRPSTS.

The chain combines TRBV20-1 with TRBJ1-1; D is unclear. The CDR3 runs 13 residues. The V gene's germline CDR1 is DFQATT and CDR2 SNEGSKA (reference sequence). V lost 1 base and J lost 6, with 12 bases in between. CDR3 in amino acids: CSARASAASEAFF. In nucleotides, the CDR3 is TGCAGTGCTAGAGCCAGCGCAGCCTCTGAAGCTTTCTTT.

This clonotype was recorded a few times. The CDR3 nucleotides are TGCGCCAGCAGCGCCCGGGACAGGGAAAAACTGTTTTTT. It specifies CASSARDREKLFF. The V call is TRBV5-1, the J call TRBJ1-4, with TRBD1 matching 8 bases. Trimming at V came to 4 bases and at J to 8 bases, leaving 4 bases not matched to a gene. The CDR3 is made up of 13 amino acids. From germline, CDR1 is SGHRS and CDR2 YFSETQ.

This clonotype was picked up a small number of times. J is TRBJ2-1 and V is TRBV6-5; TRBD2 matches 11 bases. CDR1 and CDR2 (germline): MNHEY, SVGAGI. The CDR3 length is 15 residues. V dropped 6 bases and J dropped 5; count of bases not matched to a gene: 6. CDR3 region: CASSPRTSGHNEQFF. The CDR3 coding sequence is TGTGCCAGCAGCCCCCGGACTAGCGGGCACAATGAGCAGTTCTTC.